In this sample, the clone carrying this TCR beta chain turned up a few times. Its antigen is unknown. The data were obtained in a study of regulatory T cells in long-lasting Graves disease. Background on the study: The criterion for persistent Graves' disease was over 5 years of antithyroid drugs with positive TSH receptor antibodies. Study-wide findings and caveats: It was in persistent disease that TRBV28, TRBJ1-2 and TRBJ2-5 were favored.

From germline, CDR1 is LNHDA and CDR2 SQIVND (reference sequence). V lost 2 bases and J 5 bases, leaving 10 bases between the germline ends. The CDR3 loop spans 14 amino acids. Building the TCR beta libraries relied on iRepertoire HTBI primers, and CDR3 regions underwent Arm-PCR. MiXCR, run by TCRdb on the multiplex PCR reads, gives a single entry per CDR3 protein. The data hold about 660,000 distinct CDR3 sequences, with about 32% observed a single time. Time point reported: persistent/refractory GD, antithyroid drugs over 5 years with positive TRAb. The TCR library was made from RNA extracted from PBMCs. Diagnoses of Graves' disease were made by American Thyroid Association guidelines.

The chain uses TRBV19 and TRBJ1-5; D is undetermined. This TCR came from a female donor with Graves disease. The specimen comprised peripheral blood mononuclear cells (PBMCs), sampled when the disease was refractory, from a patient treated with antithyroid drugs. CDR3 residues: CASSIYPGDQPQHF. In DNA form, the CDR3 reads TGTGCCAGTAGTATATATCCGGGAGATCAGCCCCAGCATTTT.